This entry is about one T cell receptor beta chain. The data were taken from a study of blood T cell repertoires in COVID-19. Study-level background: Sites in the United States, Italy and Spain provided acute and convalescent COVID-19 samples. The cDNA or gDNA used as material had been derived from T cells, B-cell-depleted T cells, or PBMCs.

The J segment lost 2 bases and the V segment lost 2 bases, leaving 7 bases of the junction unmatched. Germline V CDR1 and CDR2: WSHSY, SAAADI. The CDR3 covers 18 residues. Original data processing: Estimates of nucleated cell counts were drawn from the amplification of reference gene primers. Sequencing used immunoSEQ multiplex PCR; TCRdb keeps in-frame clones, though not all of them. D and trimming were read from the DNA, whereas the V and J calls and clone size are those reported in that table. In the table there are a few hundred thousand clones, about nine tenths of which are singletons. This TCR derives from a man aged 50 to 60 with acute or convalescent COVID-19. The V gene is TRBV10-2, the J gene TRBJ2-3; 13 nucleotides line up with TRBD2. Material for sequencing was peripheral blood. The CDR3 reads CASSETLLAGGFTDTQYF. The CDR3 DNA reads TGCGCCAGCAGTGAGACCCTACTAGCGGGGGGGTTCACAGATACGCAGTATTTT.